This TCR beta chain was observed in a study of control samples from healthy donors and cancer patients. V was pared by 4 bases and J by 6 bases, with 5 bases of the junction left unmatched. The CDR3 spans 15 residues. The germline V gene has CDR1 SGHTA and CDR2 FQGNSA. Profiled with immunoSEQ multiplex PCR; TCRdb holds only in-frame clones, not every one. The table shows roughly 200,000 clones, with 85% to 95% occurring only once. The chain links TRBV7-2 to TRBJ1-4; 10 bases agree with TRBD1. Material for sequencing was blood. The sequence came from a man between 50 and 59 years old in good health. CDR3 nucleotide sequence: TGTGCCAGCAGCTCAACCGGGACAGGGGATGAAAAACTGTTTTTT. This codes for CASSSTGTGDEKLFF.